The clone carrying this T cell receptor (beta chain) has ten or more counts. This sample was included in a study of T cells in Graves' hyperthyroidism and ophthalmopathy. TCR beta CDR3 sequences were amplified from RNA transcripts. The HTBI set primed first-round TCR CDR3 RT-PCR. TCRdb redid the calling of the multiplex PCR reads with MiXCR, one entry per CDR3 protein. The sample shows approximately 430,000 distinct CDR3 sequences, about 14% of them seen only once. V gave up 7 bases and J gave up 1 base, with 10 bases separating them. The CDR3 runs to 12 residues. Germline-derived CDR1 and CDR2 are DFQATT and SNEGSKA (reference sequence). The PBMCs studied were ones that came from about 10 ml fresh peripheral blood.

V and J are TRBV20-1 and TRBJ2-5; no firm D call. Sequenced sample: blood. The TCR sequence derives from a man aged 18-30 years with Graves' ophthalmopathy. The CDR3 reads CSGVGVQETQYF. CDR3 DNA sequence: TGCAGTGGAGTAGGTGTCCAAGAGACCCAGTACTTC.